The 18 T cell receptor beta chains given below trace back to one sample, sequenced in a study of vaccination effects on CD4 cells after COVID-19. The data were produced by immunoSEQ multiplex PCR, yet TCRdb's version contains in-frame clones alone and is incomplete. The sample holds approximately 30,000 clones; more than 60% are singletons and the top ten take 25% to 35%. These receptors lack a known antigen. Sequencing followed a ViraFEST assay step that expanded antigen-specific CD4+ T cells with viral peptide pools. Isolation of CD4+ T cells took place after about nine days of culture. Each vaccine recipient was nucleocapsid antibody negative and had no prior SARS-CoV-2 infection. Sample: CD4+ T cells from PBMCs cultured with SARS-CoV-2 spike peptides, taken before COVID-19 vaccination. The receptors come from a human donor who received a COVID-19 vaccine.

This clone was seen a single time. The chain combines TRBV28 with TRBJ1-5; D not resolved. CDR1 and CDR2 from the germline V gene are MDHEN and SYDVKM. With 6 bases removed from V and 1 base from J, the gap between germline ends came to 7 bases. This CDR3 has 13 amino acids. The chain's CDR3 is CASREVSNQPQHF. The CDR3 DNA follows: TGTGCCAGCAGGGAGGTGAGCAATCAGCCCCAGCATTTT.

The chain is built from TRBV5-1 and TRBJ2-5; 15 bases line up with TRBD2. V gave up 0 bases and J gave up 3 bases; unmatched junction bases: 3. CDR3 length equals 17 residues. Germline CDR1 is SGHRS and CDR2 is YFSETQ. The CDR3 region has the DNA TGCGCCAGCAGCTTGGGGGGACTAGCGGGGGGAGAAGAGACCCAGTACTTC. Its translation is CASSLGGLAGGEETQYF.

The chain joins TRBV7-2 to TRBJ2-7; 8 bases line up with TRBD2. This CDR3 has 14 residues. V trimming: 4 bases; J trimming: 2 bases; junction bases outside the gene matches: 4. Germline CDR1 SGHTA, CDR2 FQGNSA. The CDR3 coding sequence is TGTGCCAGCAGCTCCTTAGCGGGGACCTACGAGCAGTACTTC. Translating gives CASSSLAGTYEQYF.

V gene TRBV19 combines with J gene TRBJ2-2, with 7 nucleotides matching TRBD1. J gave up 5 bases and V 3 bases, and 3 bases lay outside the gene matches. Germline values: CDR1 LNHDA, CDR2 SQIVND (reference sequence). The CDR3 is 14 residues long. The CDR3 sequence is CASSMGRGTGELFF. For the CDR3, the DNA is TGTGCCAGTAGTATGGGCAGGGGGACCGGGGAGCTGTTTTTT.

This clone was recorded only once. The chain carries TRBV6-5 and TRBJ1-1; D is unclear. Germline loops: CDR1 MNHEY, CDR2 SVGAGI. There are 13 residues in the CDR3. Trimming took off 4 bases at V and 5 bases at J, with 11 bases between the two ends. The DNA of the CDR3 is TGTGCCAGCAGTTCCGGGAGGAGAACTGAAGCTTTCTTT. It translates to CASSSGRRTEAFF.

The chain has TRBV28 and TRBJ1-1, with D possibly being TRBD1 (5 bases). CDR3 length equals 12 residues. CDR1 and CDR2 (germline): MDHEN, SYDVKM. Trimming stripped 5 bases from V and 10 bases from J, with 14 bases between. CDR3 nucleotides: TGTGCCAGCAGTCGGGGGATTTGGGGAGCTTTCTTT. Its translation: CASSRGIWGAFF.

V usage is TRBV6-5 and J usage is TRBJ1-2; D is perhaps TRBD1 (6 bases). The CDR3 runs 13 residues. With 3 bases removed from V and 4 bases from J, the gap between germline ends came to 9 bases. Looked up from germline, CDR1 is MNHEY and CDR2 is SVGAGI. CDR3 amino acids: CASSYGTFYGYTF. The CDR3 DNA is TGTGCCAGCAGTTATGGGACATTCTATGGCTACACCTTC.

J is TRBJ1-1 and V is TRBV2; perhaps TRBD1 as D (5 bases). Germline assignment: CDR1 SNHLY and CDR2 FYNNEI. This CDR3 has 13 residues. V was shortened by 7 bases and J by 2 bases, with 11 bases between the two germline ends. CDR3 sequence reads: CASTLGHNTEAFF. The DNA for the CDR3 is TGTGCCAGCACTCTGGGGCACAACACTGAAGCTTTCTTT.

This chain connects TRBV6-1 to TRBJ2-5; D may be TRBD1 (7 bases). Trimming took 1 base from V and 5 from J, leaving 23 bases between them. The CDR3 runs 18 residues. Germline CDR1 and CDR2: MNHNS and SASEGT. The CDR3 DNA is TGTGCCAGCAGTGAAGGGAGGGGACAGAGATTTGATGGCGAGACCCAGTACTTC. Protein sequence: CASSEGRGQRFDGETQYF.

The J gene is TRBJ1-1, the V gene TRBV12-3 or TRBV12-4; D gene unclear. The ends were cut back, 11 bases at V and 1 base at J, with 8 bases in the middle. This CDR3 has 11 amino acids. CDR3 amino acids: CASLGNTEAFF. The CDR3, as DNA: TGTGCCTCCTTGGGGAACACTGAAGCTTTCTTT.

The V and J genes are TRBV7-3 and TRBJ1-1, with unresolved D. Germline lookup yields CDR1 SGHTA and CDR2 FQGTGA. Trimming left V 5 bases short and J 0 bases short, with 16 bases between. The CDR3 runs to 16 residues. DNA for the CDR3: TGTGCCAGCAGCCCCGGACGGGAAGCATTGAACACTGAAGCTTTCTTT. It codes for CASSPGREALNTEAFF.

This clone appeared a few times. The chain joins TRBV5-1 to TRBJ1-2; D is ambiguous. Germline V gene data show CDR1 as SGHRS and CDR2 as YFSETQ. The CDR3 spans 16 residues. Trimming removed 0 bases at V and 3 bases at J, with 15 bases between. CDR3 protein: CASSLAKTSSDYGYTF. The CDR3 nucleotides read TGCGCCAGCAGCTTGGCCAAGACGTCCAGTGACTATGGCTACACCTTC.

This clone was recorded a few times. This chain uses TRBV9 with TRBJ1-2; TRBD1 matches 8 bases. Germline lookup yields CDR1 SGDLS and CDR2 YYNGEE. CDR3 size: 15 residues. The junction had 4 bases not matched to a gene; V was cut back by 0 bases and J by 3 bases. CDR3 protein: CASSVGAGGDYGYTF. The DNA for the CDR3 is TGTGCCAGCAGCGTAGGGGCAGGGGGCGACTATGGCTACACCTTC.

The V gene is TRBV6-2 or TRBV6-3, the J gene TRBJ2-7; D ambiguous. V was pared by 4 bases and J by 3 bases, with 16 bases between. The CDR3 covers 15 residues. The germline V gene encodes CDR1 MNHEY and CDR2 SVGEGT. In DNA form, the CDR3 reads TGTGCCAGCAGTTCTACGGGCAGGAGAGACTACGAGCAGTACTTC. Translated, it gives CASSSTGRRDYEQYF.

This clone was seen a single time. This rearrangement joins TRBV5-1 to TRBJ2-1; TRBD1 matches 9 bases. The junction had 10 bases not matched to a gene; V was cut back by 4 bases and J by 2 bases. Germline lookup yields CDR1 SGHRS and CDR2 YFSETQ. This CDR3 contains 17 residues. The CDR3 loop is CASSQPQGATAYNEQFF. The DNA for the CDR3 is TGCGCCAGCAGCCAACCACAGGGGGCCACAGCCTACAATGAGCAGTTCTTC.

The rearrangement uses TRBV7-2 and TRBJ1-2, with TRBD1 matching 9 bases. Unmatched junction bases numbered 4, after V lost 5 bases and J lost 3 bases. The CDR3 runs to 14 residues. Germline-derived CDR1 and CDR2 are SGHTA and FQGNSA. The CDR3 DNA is TGTGCCAGCAGCATACAGGGGGCCGACTATGGCTACACCTTC. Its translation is CASSIQGADYGYTF.

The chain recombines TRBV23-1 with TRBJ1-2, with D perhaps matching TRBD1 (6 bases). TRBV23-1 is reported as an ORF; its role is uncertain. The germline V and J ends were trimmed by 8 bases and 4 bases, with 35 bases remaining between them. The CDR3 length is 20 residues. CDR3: CASAHPESRGRVSKCYGYTF. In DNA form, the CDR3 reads TGCGCCAGCGCCCACCCCGAATCCAGGGGAAGGGTATCGAAGTGCTATGGCTACACCTTC.

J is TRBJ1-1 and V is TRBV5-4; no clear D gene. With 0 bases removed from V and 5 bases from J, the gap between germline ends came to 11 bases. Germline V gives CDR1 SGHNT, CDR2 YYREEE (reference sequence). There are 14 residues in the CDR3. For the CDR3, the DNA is TGTGCCAGCAGCTTGGCAGGTGGAGGGACTGAAGCTTTCTTT. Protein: CASSLAGGGTEAFF.